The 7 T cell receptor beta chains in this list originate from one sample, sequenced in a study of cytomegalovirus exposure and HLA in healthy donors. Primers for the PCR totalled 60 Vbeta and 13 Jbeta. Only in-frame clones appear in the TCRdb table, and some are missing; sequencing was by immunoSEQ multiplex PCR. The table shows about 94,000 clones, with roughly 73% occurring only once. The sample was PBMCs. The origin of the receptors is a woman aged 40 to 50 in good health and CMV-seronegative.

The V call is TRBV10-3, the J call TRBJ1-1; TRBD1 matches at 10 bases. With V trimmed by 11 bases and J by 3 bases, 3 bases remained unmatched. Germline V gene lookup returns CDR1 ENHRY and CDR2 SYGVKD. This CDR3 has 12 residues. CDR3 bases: TGTGCCGCCGGGACAGGGGACACTGAAGCTTTCTTT. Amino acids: CAAGTGDTEAFF.

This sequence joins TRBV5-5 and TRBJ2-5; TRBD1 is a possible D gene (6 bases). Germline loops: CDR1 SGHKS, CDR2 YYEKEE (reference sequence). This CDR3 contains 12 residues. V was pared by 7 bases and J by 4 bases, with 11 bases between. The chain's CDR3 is CASENRVETQYF. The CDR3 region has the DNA TGTGCCAGCGAGAACAGGGTAGAGACCCAGTACTTC.

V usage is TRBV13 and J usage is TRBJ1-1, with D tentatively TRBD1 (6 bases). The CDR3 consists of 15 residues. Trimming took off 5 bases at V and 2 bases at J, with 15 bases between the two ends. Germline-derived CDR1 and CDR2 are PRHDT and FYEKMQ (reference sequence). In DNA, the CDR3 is TGTGCCAGCAGCCCAGGGGTCTCAATTAACACTGAAGCTTTCTTT. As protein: CASSPGVSINTEAFF.

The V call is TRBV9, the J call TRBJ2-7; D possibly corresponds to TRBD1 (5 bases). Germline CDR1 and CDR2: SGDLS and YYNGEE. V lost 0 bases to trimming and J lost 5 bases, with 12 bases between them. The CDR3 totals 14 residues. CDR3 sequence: CASSVDAGLNEQYF. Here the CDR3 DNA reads TGTGCCAGCAGCGTAGACGCAGGGTTAAACGAGCAGTACTTC.

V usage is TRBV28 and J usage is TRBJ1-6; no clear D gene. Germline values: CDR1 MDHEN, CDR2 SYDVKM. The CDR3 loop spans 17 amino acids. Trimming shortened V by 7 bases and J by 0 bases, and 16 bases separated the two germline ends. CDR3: CASTPGYFRSYNSPLHF. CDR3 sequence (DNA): TGTGCCAGCACCCCCGGGTACTTTCGCTCCTATAATTCACCCCTCCACTTT.

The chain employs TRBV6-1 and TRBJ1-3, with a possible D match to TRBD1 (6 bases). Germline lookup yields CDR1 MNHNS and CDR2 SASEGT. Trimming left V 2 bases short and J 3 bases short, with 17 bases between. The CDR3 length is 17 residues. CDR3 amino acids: CASSEHRGTSDGNTIYF. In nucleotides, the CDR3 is TGTGCCAGCAGTGAACACCGTGGGACATCCGATGGAAACACCATATATTTT.

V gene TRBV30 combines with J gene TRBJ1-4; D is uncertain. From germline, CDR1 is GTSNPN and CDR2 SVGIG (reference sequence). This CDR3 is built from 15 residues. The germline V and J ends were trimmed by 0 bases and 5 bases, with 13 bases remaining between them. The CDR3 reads CAWSVLVRPNEKLFF. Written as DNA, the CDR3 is TGTGCCTGGAGTGTACTGGTCAGGCCGAATGAAAAACTGTTTTTT.